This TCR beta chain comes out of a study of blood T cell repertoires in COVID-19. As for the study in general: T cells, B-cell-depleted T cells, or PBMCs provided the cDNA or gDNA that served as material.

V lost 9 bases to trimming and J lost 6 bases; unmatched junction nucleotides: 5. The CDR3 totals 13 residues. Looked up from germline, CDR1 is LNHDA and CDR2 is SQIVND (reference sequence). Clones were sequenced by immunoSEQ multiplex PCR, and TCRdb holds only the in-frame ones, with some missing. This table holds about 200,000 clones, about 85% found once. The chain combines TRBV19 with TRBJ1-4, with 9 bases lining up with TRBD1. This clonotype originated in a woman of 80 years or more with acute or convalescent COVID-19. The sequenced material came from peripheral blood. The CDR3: CASSGTGYEKLFF. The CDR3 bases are TGTGCCAGCTCCGGGACAGGGTATGAAAAACTGTTTTTT.